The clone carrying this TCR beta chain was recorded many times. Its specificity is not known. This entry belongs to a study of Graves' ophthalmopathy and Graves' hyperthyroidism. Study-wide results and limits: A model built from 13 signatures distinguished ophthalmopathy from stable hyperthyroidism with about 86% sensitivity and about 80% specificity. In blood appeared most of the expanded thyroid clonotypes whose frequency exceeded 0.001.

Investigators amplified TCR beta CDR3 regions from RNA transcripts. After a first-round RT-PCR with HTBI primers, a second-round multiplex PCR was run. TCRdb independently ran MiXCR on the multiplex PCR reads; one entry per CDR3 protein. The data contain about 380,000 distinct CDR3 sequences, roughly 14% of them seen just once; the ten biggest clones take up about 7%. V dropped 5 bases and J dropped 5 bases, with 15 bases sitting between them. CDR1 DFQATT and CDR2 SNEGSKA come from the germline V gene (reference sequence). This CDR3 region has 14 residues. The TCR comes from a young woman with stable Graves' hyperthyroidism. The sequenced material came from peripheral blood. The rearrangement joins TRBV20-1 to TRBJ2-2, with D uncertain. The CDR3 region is CSALESPGTGELFF. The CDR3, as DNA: TGCAGTGCTCTAGAGTCTCCGGGTACCGGGGAGCTGTTTTTT.